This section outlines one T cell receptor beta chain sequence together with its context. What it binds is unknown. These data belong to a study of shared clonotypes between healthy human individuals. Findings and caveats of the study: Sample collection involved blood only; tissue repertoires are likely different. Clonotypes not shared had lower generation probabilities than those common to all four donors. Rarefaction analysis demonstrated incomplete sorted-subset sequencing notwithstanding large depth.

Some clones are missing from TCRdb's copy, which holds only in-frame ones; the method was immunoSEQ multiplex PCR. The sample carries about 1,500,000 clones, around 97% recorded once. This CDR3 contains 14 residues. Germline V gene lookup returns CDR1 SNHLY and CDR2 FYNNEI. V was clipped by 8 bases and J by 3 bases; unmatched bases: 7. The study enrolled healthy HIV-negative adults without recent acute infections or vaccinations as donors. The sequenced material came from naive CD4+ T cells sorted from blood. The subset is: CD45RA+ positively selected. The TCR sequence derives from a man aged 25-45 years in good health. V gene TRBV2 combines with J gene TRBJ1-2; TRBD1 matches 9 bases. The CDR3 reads CASLLGQGHYGYTF. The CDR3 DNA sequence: TGTGCCAGCCTGTTGGGACAGGGACACTATGGCTACACCTTC.